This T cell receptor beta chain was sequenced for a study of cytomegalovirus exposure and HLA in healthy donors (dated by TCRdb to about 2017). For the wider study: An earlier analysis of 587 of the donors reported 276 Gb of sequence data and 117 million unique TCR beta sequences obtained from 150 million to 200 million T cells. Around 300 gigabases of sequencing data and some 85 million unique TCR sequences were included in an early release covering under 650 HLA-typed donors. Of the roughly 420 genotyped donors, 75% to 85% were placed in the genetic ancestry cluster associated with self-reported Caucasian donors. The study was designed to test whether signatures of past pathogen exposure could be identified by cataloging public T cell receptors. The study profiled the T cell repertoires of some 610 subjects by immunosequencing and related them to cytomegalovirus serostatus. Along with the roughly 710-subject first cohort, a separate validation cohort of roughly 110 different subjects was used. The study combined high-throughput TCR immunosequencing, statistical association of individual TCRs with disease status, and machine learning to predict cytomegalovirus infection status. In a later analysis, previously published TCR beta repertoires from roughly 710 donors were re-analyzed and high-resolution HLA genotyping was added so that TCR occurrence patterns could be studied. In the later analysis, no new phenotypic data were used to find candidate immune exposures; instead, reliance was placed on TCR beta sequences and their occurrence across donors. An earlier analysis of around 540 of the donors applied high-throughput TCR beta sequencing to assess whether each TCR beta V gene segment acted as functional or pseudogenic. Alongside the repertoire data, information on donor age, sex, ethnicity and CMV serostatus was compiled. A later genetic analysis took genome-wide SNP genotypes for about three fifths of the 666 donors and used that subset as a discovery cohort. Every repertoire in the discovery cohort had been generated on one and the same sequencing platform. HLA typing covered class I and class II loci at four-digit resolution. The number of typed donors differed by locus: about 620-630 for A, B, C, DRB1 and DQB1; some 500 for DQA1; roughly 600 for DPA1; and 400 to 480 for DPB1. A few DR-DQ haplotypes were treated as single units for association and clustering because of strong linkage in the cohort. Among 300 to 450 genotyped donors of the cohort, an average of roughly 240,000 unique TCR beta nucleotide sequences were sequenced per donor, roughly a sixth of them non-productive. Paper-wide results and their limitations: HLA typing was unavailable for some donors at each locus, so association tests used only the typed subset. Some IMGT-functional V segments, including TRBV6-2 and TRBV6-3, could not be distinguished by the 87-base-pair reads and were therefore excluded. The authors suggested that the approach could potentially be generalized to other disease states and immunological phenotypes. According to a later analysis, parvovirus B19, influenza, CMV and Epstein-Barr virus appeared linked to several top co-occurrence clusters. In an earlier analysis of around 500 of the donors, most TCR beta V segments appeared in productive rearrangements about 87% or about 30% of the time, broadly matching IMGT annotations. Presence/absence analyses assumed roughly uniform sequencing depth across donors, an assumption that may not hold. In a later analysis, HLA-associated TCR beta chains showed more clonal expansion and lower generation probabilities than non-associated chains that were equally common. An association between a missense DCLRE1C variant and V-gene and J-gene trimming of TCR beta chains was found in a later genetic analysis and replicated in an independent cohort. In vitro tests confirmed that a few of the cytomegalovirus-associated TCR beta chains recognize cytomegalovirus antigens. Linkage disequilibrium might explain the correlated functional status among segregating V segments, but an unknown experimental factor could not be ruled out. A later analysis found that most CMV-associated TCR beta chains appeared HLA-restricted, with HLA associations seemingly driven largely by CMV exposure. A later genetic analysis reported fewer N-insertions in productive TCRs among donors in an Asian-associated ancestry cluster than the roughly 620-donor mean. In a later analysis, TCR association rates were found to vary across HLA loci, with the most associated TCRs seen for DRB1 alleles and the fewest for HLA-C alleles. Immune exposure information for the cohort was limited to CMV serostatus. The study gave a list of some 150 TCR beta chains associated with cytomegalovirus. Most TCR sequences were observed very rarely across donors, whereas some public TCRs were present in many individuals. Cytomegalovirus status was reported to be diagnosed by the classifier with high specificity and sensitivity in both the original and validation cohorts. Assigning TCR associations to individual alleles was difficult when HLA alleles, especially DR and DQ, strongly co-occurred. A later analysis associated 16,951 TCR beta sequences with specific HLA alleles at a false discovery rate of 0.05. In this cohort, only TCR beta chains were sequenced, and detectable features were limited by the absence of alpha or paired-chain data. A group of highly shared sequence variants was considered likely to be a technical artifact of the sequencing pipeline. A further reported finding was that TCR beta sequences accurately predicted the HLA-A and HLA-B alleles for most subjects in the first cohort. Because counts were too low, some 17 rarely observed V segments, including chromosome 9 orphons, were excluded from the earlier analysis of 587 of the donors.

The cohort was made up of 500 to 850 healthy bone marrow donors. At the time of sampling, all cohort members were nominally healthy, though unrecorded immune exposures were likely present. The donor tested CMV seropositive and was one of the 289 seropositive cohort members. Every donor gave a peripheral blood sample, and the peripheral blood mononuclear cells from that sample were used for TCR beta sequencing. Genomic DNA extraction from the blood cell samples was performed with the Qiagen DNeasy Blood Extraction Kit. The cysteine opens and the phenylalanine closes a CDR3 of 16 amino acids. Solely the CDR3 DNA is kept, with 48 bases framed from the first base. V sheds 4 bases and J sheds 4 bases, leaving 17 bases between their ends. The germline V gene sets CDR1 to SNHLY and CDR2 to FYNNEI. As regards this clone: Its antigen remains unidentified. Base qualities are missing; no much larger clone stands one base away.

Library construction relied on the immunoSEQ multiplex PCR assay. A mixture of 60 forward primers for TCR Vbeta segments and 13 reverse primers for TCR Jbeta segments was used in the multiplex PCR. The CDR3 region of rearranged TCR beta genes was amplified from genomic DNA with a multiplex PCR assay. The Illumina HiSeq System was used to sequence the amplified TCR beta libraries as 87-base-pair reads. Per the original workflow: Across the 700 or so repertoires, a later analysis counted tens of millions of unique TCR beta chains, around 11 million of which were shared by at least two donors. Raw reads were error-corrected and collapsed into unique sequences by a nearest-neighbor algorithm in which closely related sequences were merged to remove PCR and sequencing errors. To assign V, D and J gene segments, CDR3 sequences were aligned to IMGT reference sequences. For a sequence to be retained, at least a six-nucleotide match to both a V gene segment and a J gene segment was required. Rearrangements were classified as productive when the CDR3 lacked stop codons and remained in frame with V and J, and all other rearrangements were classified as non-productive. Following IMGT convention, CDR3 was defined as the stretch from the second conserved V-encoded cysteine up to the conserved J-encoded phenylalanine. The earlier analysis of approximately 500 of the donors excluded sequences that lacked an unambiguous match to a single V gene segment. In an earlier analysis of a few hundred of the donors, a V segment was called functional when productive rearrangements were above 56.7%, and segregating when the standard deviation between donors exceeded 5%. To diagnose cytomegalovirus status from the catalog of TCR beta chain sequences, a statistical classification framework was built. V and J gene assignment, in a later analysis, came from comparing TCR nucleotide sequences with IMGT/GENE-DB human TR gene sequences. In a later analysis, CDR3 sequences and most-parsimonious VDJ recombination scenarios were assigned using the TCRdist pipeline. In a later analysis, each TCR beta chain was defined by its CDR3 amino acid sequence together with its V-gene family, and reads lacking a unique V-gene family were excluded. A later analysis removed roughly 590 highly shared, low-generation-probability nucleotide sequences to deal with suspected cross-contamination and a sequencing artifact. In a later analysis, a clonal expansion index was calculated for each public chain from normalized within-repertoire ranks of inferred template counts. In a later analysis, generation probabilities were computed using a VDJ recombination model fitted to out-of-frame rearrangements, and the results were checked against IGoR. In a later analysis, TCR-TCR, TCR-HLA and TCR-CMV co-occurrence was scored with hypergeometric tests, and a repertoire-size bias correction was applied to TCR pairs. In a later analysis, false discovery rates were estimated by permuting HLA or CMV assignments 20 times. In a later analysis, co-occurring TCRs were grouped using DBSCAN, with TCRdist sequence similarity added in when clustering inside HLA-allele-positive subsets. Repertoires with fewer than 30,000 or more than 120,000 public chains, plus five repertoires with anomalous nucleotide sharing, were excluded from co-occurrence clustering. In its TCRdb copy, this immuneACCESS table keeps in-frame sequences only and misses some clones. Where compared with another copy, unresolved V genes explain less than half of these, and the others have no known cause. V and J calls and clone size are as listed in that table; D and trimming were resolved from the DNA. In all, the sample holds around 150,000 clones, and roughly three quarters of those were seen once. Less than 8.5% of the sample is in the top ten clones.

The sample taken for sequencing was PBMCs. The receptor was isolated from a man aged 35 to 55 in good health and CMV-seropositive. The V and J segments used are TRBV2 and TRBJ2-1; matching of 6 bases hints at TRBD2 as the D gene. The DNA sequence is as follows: TGTGCCAGCAGTGGATTTGTAAGGGACTCTTACAATGAGCAGTTCTTC. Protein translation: CASSGFVRDSYNEQFF.